Each of the 28 T cell receptor beta chains below was sequenced from the same sample in a study of neoadjuvant anti-PD-1 for oral cavity cancer. The time point here: after neoadjuvant nivolumab, at surgical resection. Libraries were prepared by immunoSEQ multiplex PCR; TCRdb keeps only in-frame clonotypes and omits some of them. The table lists around 32,000 clones, more than 65% of them singletons. The specimen was PBMCs, collected after nivolumab (anti-PD-1) treatment. Receptor source: a person aged 40 to 85 with oral cavity squamous cell carcinoma.

The rearrangement joins TRBV7-2 to TRBJ1-6; possible D gene TRBD1, 6 bases. V was shortened by 2 bases and J by 2 bases, with 7 bases between the two germline ends. Germline V lookup: CDR1 SGHTA, CDR2 FQGNSA. The CDR3 loop spans 15 amino acids. The CDR3 DNA sequence: TGTGCCAGCAGCTTACAGGGGCCCTATAATTCACCCCTCCACTTT. Translated: CASSLQGPYNSPLHF.

V gene TRBV6-1 combines with J gene TRBJ2-7; 9 bases line up with TRBD2. Looked up from germline, CDR1 is MNHNS and CDR2 is SASEGT. Trimming removed 2 bases from V and 1 base from J; junction bases left unmatched: 3. The CDR3 spans 15 residues. The DNA of the CDR3 is TGTGCCAGCAGTGAACGGCTAGCGGGGTCCTACGAGCAGTACTTC. Residues: CASSERLAGSYEQYF.

This clone was recorded once. The CDR3 DNA sequence: TGTGCCAGCACCCGAGTTAGGGGAGGGCTTACAACTAATGAAAAACTGTTTTTT. The encoded protein is CASTRVRGGLTTNEKLFF. V gene TRBV11-2 combines with J gene TRBJ1-4, with D perhaps matching TRBD1 (5 bases). The CDR3 sequence is 18 residues long. Germline V gene data show CDR1 as SGHAT and CDR2 as FQNNGV. V lost 7 bases and J lost 0, with 21 bases in between. Together with reference TRBV11-2 and TRBJ1-4, the CDR3 gives the full variable domain: EAGVAQSPRYKIIEKRQSVAFWCNPISGHATLYWYQQILGQGPKLLIQFQNNGVVDDSQLPKDRFSAERLKGVDSTLKIQPAKLEDSAVYLCASTRVRGGLTTNEKLFFGSGTQLSVL.

The gene calls are TRBV6-4 and TRBJ1-5; the match to TRBD1 covers 10 bases. The CDR3 loop spans 15 amino acids. J lost 6 bases, V lost 6 bases, and 8 bases had no gene match. In germline, CDR1 is MRHNA, CDR2 SNTAGT. This CDR3 is CASSETGGDGQPQHF. The DNA of the CDR3 is TGTGCCAGCAGCGAGACAGGGGGCGATGGTCAGCCCCAGCATTTT.

This chain uses TRBV7-9 with TRBJ1-6; 8 nucleotides match TRBD1. The length of the CDR3 is 15 residues. Trimming took 4 bases from V and 7 from J; bases not matched to a gene: 6. The germline CDR1 and CDR2 sequences are SEHNR and FQNEAQ (reference sequence). The CDR3, as DNA: TGTGCCAGCAGCTCCTCAGGGGACAGGAATTCACCCCTCCACTTT. Translation gives CASSSSGDRNSPLHF.

The V and J genes are TRBV4-3 and TRBJ2-5; 7 nucleotides align to TRBD1. CDR1 LGHNA and CDR2 YSLEER come from the germline V gene. The CDR3 contains 15 residues. J gave up 2 bases and V 1 base, and 4 bases lay outside the gene matches. The CDR3 coding sequence is TGCGCCAGCAGCCAAGCCGACAGGGTGCAAGAGACCCAGTACTTC. Translation gives CASSQADRVQETQYF.

The CDR3 DNA reads TGTGCCAGCAGCGTATCCGCCATCCTCGACCAGCCCCAGCATTTT. Translating it yields CASSVSAILDQPQHF. The chain carries TRBV9 and TRBJ1-5, with unresolved D. This CDR3 region has 15 residues. Germline V gene data show CDR1 as SGDLS and CDR2 as YYNGEE. Trimming took off 1 base at V and 7 bases at J, with 15 bases between the two ends.

J is TRBJ1-1 and V is TRBV29-1; TRBD1 matches at 8 bases. Germline V gene lookup returns CDR1 SQVTM and CDR2 ANQGSEA. With V trimmed by 6 bases and J by 4 bases, 10 bases remained unmatched. The CDR3 runs 14 residues. The CDR3 here is CSVLWDRLGTEAFF. As DNA, the CDR3 is TGCAGCGTGCTTTGGGACAGGTTGGGCACTGAAGCTTTCTTT.

The chain couples TRBV13 to TRBJ2-1; 8 bases match TRBD1. Germline assignment: CDR1 PRHDT and CDR2 FYEKMQ (reference sequence). The junction had 2 bases not matched to a gene; V was cut back by 4 bases and J by 0 bases. The CDR3 consists of 15 residues. The DNA for the CDR3 is TGTGCCAGCAGCTATGGACAGGGCTCCTACAATGAGCAGTTCTTC. Translated, it gives CASSYGQGSYNEQFF.

This sequence joins TRBV2 and TRBJ1-3; D is undetermined. The CDR3 spans 15 residues. Germline V gives CDR1 SNHLY, CDR2 FYNNEI. The V end lost 5 bases, the J end lost 0 bases, and 11 bases lay between the germline ends. CDR3 nucleotides: TGTGCCAGCAGTTTTTCAGCGAGCTCTGGAAACACCATATATTTT. Protein product: CASSFSASSGNTIYF.

V gene TRBV4-3 combines with J gene TRBJ1-4, with D possibly matching TRBD1 (5 bases). The V end lost 0 bases, the J end lost 15 bases, and 20 bases lay between the germline ends. CDR3 length equals 15 residues. Germline CDR1 reads LGHNA; CDR2 reads YSLEER. DNA of the CDR3: TGCGCCAGCAGCCAAGAGGGACGAAGCCACGACCGGGTGTTTTTT. Encoded protein: CASSQEGRSHDRVFF.

The chain combines TRBV10-3 with TRBJ2-3; D is perhaps TRBD1 (6 bases). Germline assignment: CDR1 ENHRY and CDR2 SYGVKD. The CDR3 contains 16 residues. V shed 5 bases and J shed 2 bases, with 17 bases lying between them. The CDR3 is CAISPGDIIATDTQYF. CDR3 DNA sequence: TGTGCCATCAGTCCAGGGGATATCATCGCCACAGATACGCAGTATTTT.

The CDR3 here is CASSTGGVTEAFF. CDR3 in DNA: TGTGCCAGTAGTACAGGGGGAGTCACTGAAGCTTTCTTT. The J gene is TRBJ1-1, the V gene TRBV19; 7 positions agree with TRBD1. This CDR3 has 13 amino acids. The J segment lost 4 bases and the V segment lost 4 bases, leaving 3 bases of the junction unmatched. Germline V gene lookup returns CDR1 LNHDA and CDR2 SQIVND (reference sequence). The entire variable domain, with the rest obtained from reference TRBV19 and TRBJ1-1, is as follows: DGGITQSPKYLFRKEGQNVTLSCEQNLNHDAMYWYRQDPGQGLRLIYYSQIVNDFQKGDIAEGYSVSREKKESFPLTVTSAQKNPTAFYLCASSTGGVTEAFFGQGTRLTVV.

The chain is built from TRBV5-1 and TRBJ2-1, with D possibly matching TRBD2 (6 bases). The CDR3 extends over 15 amino acids. The V gene lost 2 bases and the J gene lost 0 bases, with 9 bases spanning the gap. Germline loops: CDR1 SGHRS, CDR2 YFSETQ. CDR3 protein: CASSFSGSSYNEQFF. The CDR3 DNA sequence: TGCGCCAGCAGCTTTAGCGGAAGCTCCTACAATGAGCAGTTCTTC. The complete variable domain, with remaining parts taken from reference TRBV5-1 and TRBJ2-1, reads KAGVTQTPRYLIKTRGQQVTLSCSPISGHRSVSWYQQTPGQGLQFLFEYFSETQRNKGNFPGRFSGRQFSNSRSEMNVSTLELGDSALYLCASSFSGSSYNEQFFGPGTRLTVL.

The CDR3 nucleotides are TGTGCCAGTAGTAACGGACTAGCGGGGGGAAGGGGTGAGCAGTTCTTC. The encoded protein is CASSNGLAGGRGEQFF. The V gene is TRBV19, the J gene TRBJ2-1; TRBD2 aligns across 14 bases. Germline CDR1 LNHDA, CDR2 SQIVND (reference sequence). The ends lost 4 bases at V and 9 bases at J; junction bases unmatched: 8. The CDR3 loop spans 16 amino acids. The variable domain in full, with the rest retrieved from reference TRBV19 and TRBJ2-1, is DGGITQSPKYLFRKEGQNVTLSCEQNLNHDAMYWYRQDPGQGLRLIYYSQIVNDFQKGDIAEGYSVSREKKESFPLTVTSAQKNPTAFYLCASSNGLAGGRGEQFFGPGTRLTVL.

The rearrangement links TRBV7-2 to TRBJ1-5; D gene unclear. The V gene lost 4 bases and the J gene lost 0 bases, with 7 bases spanning the gap. The CDR3 is made up of 14 amino acids. Per the germline V gene, CDR1 is SGHTA and CDR2 is FQGNSA. CDR3 sequence reads: CASSSEYSNQPQHF. In DNA form, the CDR3 reads TGTGCCAGCAGCTCAGAATATAGCAATCAGCCCCAGCATTTT. The full variable domain, in which reference TRBV7-2 and TRBJ1-5 provide the parts outside the CDR3, is GAGVSQSPSNKVTEKGKDVELRCDPISGHTALYWYRQSLGQGLEFLIYFQGNSAPDKSGLPSDRFSAERTGGSVSTLTIQRTQQEDSAVYLCASSSEYSNQPQHFGDGTRLSIL.

The chain combines TRBV5-5 with TRBJ2-5, with 7 bases identical to TRBD1. The CDR3 is made up of 13 amino acids. Germline CDR1 SGHKS, CDR2 YYEKEE (reference sequence). V gave up 2 bases and J gave up 3 bases; unmatched junction bases: 1. CDR3 sequence reads: CASSFGTEETQYF. The CDR3 nucleotides are TGTGCCAGCAGCTTTGGGACAGAAGAGACCCAGTACTTC.

This clone showed up just a few times. The chain joins TRBV7-8 to TRBJ1-6; D gene unclear. Trimming removed 4 bases from V and 7 bases from J, with 8 bases in between. The CDR3 loop spans 13 amino acids. CDR1 is SGHVS, CDR2 FQNEAQ, per germline. The CDR3 DNA reads as TGTGCCAGCAGCTACTTAAGCAATTCACCCCTCCACTTT. Translated: CASSYLSNSPLHF.

The chain has TRBV6-5 and TRBJ2-3; the match to TRBD2 covers 11 bases. There are 14 residues in the CDR3. CDR1 is MNHEY and CDR2 is SVGAGI in the germline V gene. The V segment lost 5 bases and the J segment 6 bases; nucleotides outside the gene matches: 4. CDR3 in DNA: TGTGCCAGCAGTCTACGGACTAGCGGGGATACGCAGTATTTT. As protein: CASSLRTSGDTQYF.

J is TRBJ2-1 and V is TRBV11-2; D is uncertain. CDR3 length: 15 residues. Trimming pared 0 bases from V and 7 bases from J, leaving 13 bases between. Germline CDR1 reads SGHAT; CDR2 reads FQNNGV. The CDR3 region is CASSLDLSGGNEQFF. For the CDR3, the DNA is TGTGCCAGCAGCTTAGATCTAAGTGGTGGGAATGAGCAGTTCTTC.

This chain uses TRBV7-9 with TRBJ1-2; D is ambiguous. The CDR3 sequence is 14 residues long. Deletions cut 2 bases from V and 8 bases from J, with 15 bases between. Germline loops: CDR1 SEHNR, CDR2 FQNEAQ (reference sequence). The CDR3 loop is CASSLNPGLGGYTF. CDR3 coding DNA: TGTGCCAGCAGCTTAAATCCCGGCCTGGGCGGCTACACCTTC.

The chain couples TRBV28 to TRBJ1-5; D might be TRBD1 (5 bases). The CDR3 is 13 amino acids. Trimming shortened V by 6 bases and J by 2 bases, and 8 bases separated the two germline ends. CDR1 is MDHEN and CDR2 is SYDVKM in the germline V gene. The CDR3 DNA reads TGTGCCAGCAGCCTGACAGGCAATCAGCCCCAGCATTTT. Amino acid sequence: CASSLTGNQPQHF.

The CDR3 spells CASSLTDYGYTF. For the CDR3, the DNA is TGCGCCAGCAGCCTGACAGACTATGGCTACACCTTC. V is TRBV5-1 and J is TRBJ1-2; D perhaps matches TRBD1 (5 bases). V lost 4 bases and J lost 3, with 7 bases in between. Germline lookup yields CDR1 SGHRS and CDR2 YFSETQ. The CDR3 sequence is 12 residues long.

The table lists this clone with a few counts. This sequence joins TRBV7-3 and TRBJ1-5; 8 bases align to TRBD1. In germline, CDR1 is SGHTA, CDR2 FQGTGA. CDR3 length: 16 amino acids. V lost 0 bases, J lost 2 bases, and 3 bases stayed unmatched. The CDR3 bases are TGTGCCAGCAGCTTAACCGTGGACAGGGGCAATCAGCCCCAGCATTTT. It translates to CASSLTVDRGNQPQHF.

The chain combines TRBV4-3 with TRBJ2-1, with 12 positions matching TRBD2. After removal of 0 bases from V and 6 bases from J, the junction contained 9 bases not matched to a gene. Germline V CDR1 and CDR2: LGHNA, YSLEER. This CDR3 is 18 amino acids long. The CDR3 coding sequence is TGCGCCAGCAGCCAAGACAACCTAGCGGGGGGGCGCATCAATGAGCAGTTCTTC. It is translated as CASSQDNLAGGRINEQFF.

This clone was observed a few times. The gene calls are TRBV4-1 and TRBJ1-2; D call uncertain. The CDR3 length is 17 residues. Germline CDR1 MGHRA, CDR2 YSYEKL. V gave up 1 base and J gave up 6 bases, with 21 bases separating them. CDR3 DNA sequence: TGCGCCAGCAGCCAAGGGGAAGGCCGGAGAGGGCTCGATGGCTACACCTTC. This encodes CASSQGEGRRGLDGYTF.

V is TRBV2 and J is TRBJ2-2; 10 bases are a match to TRBD2. CDR1 and CDR2 (germline): SNHLY, FYNNEI. V gave up 3 bases and J gave up 1 base; unmatched junction bases: 2. CDR3 length: 16 residues. CDR3 DNA: TGTGCCAGCAGTGAGTGGACTAGCGGGAACACCGGGGAGCTGTTTTTT. It yields the protein CASSEWTSGNTGELFF. Drawing the rest from reference TRBV2 and TRBJ2-2, the complete variable domain is EPEVTQTPSHQVTQMGQEVILRCVPISNHLYFYWYRQILGQKVEFLVSFYNNEISEKSEIFDDQFSVERPDGSNFTLKIRSTKLEDSAMYFCASSEWTSGNTGELFFGEGSRLTVL.

The chain employs TRBV5-1 and TRBJ1-1, with D possibly matching TRBD1 (5 bases). V lost 2 bases and J lost 6, with 14 bases in between. This CDR3 has 14 residues. Germline V lookup: CDR1 SGHRS, CDR2 YFSETQ. The CDR3 DNA follows: TGCGCCAGCAGCTTATCGGGGACTGGCGCTGAAGCTTTCTTT. It is translated as CASSLSGTGAEAFF.